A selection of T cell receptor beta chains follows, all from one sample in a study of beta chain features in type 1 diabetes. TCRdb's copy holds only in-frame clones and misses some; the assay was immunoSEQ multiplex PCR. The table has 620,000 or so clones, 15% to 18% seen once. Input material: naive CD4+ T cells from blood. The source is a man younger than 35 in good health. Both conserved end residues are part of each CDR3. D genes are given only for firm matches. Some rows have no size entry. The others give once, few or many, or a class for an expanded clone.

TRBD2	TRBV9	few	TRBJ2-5	TGTGCCAGCAGCGTAGGTCTAGCGGAGGTACAAGAGACCCAGTACTTC	CASSVGLAEVQETQYF
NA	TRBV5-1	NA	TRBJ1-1	TGCGCCAGCAGCTGGATGGCGGCGAGTACTGAAGCTTTCTTT	CASSWMAASTEAFF
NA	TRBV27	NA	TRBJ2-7	TGTGCCAGCAGTCGTAGGGGGGACTCCTACGAGCAGTACTTC	CASSRRGDSYEQYF
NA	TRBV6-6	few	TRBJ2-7	TGTGCCAGCAGCTCCCGCCCTGGGGGCAAATACGAGCAGTACTTC	CASSSRPGGKYEQYF
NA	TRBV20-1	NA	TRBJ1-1	TGCAGAGGACTGGGCACTGAAGCTTTCTTT	CRGLGTEAFF
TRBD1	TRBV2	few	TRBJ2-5	TGTGCCACCGCTCGGGACAGTCGAGAGACCCAGTACTTC	CATARDSRETQYF
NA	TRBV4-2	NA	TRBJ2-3	TGTGCCAGCAGCCAAGATGGTCTAGCCGGAGATACGCAGTATTTT	CASSQDGLAGDTQYF
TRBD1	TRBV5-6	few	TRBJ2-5	TGTGCCAGCAGCTTACAGGGGACCCAAGAGACCCAGTACTTC	CASSLQGTQETQYF
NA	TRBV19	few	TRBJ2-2	TGTGCCAGTAGTGTCGGACAGACGAACACCGGGGAGCTGTTTTTT	CASSVGQTNTGELFF
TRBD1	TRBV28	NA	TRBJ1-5	TGTGCCAGCCGGGACAGGATCAATCAGCCCCAGCATTTT	CASRDRINQPQHF
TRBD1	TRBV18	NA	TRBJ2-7	TGTGCCAGCTCACCAAGGGGGACAGGGACCTACGAGCAGTACTTC	CASSPRGTGTYEQYF
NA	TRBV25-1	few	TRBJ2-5	TGTGCCAGCAGAGGGAACAGGGGAGGAAAGACCCAGTACTTC	CASRGNRGGKTQYF
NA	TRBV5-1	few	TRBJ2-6	TGCGCCAGCAGCTTGAGGCTGAACTCTGGGGCCAACGTCCTGACTTTC	CASSLRLNSGANVLTF
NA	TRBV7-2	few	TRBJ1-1	TGTGCCAGCAGCGAGAACACTGAAGCTTTCTTT	CASSENTEAFF
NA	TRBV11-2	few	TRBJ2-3	TGTGCCAGCAGCTCCTACAGGGTTTCGGCAGATACGCAGTATTTT	CASSSYRVSADTQYF
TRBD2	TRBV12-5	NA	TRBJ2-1	TGTGCTAGTGGTTTGAGAGTCTGGGGGGGTGATAGGTCCTACAATGAGCAGTTCTTC	CASGLRVWGGDRSYNEQFF
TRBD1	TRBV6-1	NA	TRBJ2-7	TGTGCCAGCAGTGGGACAGGGGAGCAGTACTTC	CASSGTGEQYF
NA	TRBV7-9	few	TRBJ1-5	TGTGCCAGCAGCTTAGCCTCACCTAGCAATCAGCCCCAGCATTTT	CASSLASPSNQPQHF
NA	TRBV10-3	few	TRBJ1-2	TGTGCCATCAGTGAGGTTACAGTTGTCTATGGCTACACCTTC	CAISEVTVVYGYTF
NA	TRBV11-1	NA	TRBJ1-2	TGTGCCAGCAGCTTAGCTCCCACGGGACACTCTAACTATGGCTACACCTTC	CASSLAPTGHSNYGYTF
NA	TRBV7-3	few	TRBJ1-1	TGTGCCAGCAGCTTAAGGGGGAACACTGAAGCTTTCTTT	CASSLRGNTEAFF
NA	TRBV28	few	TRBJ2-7	TGTGCCAGCAGTTTCTCCTCGGGGTATTCTCACGAGCAGTACTTC	CASSFSSGYSHEQYF
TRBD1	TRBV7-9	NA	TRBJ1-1	TGTGCCAGCAGCTTTACAGGGGGATTACGGGAAGCTTTCTTT	CASSFTGGLREAFF
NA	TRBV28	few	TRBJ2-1	TGTGCCAGCAGTTTATGGTCAGGGGTATATGAGCAGTTCTTC	CASSLWSGVYEQFF
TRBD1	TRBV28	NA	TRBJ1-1	TGTGCCCTCACGACAGGGAACTCCAACATGAACACTGAAGCTTTCTTT	CALTTGNSNMNTEAFF
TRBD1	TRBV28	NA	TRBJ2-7	TGTGCCAGCAGTTTTCCCGGACAGGGTATAGCCGAGCAGTACTTC	CASSFPGQGIAEQYF
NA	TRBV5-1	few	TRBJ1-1	TGCGCCAGCGCGGGGGGAGTCATGAACACTGAAGCTTTCTTT	CASAGGVMNTEAFF
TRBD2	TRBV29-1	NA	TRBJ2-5	TGCAGCGTTGAAGTTCCCCGCGGGGCGGGGGGCGAATTGAGGGACCAAGAGACCCAGTACTTC	CSVEVPRGAGGELRDQETQYF
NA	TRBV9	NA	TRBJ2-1	TGTGCCAGCAGCTCGATCAAGGGGTTCCATGAGCAGTTCTTC	CASSSIKGFHEQFF
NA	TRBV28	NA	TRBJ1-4	TGTGCCAGCGGCGGCGGGGCAGCAACTAATGAAAAACTGTTTTTT	CASGGGAATNEKLFF
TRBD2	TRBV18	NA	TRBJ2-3	TGTGCCAGCTCAGCCGGGACTAGCGGTAGCACAGATACGCAGTATTTT	CASSAGTSGSTDTQYF
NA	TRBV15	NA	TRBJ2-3	TGTGCCACCAGCAGATCCCCCCCGGATACGCAGTATTTT	CATSRSPPDTQYF
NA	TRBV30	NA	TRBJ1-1	TGTGCCTGGAGTGTACGCAGGGCGAGCACTGAAGCTTTCTTT	CAWSVRRASTEAFF
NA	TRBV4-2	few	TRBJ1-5	TGTGCCAGCAGCCCGGGGGGGAATCAGCCCCAGCATTTT	CASSPGGNQPQHF
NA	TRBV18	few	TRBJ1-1	TGTGCCAGCTCACCACGGGTGGAGAACACTGAAGCTTTCTTT	CASSPRVENTEAFF
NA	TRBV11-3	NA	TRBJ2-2	TGTGCCAGCAGTAGGACAGGGAGGGGCACCGGGGAGCTGTTTTTT	CASSRTGRGTGELFF
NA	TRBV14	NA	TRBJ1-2	TGTGCCAGCAGCCAAGAGGCCCTAGGAGGGGACGGCTACACCTTC	CASSQEALGGDGYTF
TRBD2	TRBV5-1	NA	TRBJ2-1	TGCGCCAGCAGCTTGGTAGGGTCATTCAGGACTAGCGGGAGAATTACGGGAGGTGAGCAGTTCTTC	CASSLVGSFRTSGRITGGEQFF
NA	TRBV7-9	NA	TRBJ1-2	TGTGCCAGCAGTCCAAATGCGGACAGAAATGGCTACACCTTC	CASSPNADRNGYTF
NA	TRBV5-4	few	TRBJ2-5	TGTGCCAGCAGCTTGAGGCAGAAACAAGAGACCCAGTACTTC	CASSLRQKQETQYF
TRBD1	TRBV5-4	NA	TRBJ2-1	TGTGCCAGCACCCAGGACAGGGGTGATCGTGAGCAGTTCTTC	CASTQDRGDREQFF
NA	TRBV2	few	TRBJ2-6	TGTGCCCGCAGGCTCTCTGGGGCCAACGTCCTGACTTTC	CARRLSGANVLTF
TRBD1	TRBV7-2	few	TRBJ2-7	TGTGCCAGCAGCCCGGGACAGGGGCGCTACGAGCAGTACTTC	CASSPGQGRYEQYF
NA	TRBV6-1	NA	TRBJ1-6	TGTGCCAGCAGTGAACGGGACAAAAATTCACCCCTCCACTTT	CASSERDKNSPLHF
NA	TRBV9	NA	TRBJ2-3	TGTGCCAGCAGCGTAGCTACGCCGGGATCGAGCACAGATACGCAGTATTTT	CASSVATPGSSTDTQYF
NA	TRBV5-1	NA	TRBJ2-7	TGCGCCAGCAGCGGGTTTTACGAGCAGTACTTC	CASSGFYEQYF
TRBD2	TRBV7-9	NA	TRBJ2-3	TGTGCCAGCAGCTTAATGGGACTAGCGGGAGAGTATACGCAGTATTTT	CASSLMGLAGEYTQYF
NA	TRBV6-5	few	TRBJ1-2	TGTGCCAGCTTCCAGTACGGGGGGCCCTGGTATGGCTACACCTTC	CASFQYGGPWYGYTF
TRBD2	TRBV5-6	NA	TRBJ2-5	TGTGCCAGCAGCTTGGAACTAGCGGTCCAAGAGACCCAGTACTTC	CASSLELAVQETQYF
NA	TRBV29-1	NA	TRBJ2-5	TGCAGCGCCAACCAACCCAAGGGGGGGCTCCAAGAGACCCAGTACTTC	CSANQPKGGLQETQYF